These 24 T cell receptor beta chains were all obtained from the same sample, sequenced in a study of T cells expressing NK-cell markers. From the 5' RACE reads, TCRdb lists one entry per CDR3 protein and no DNA. The table for this sample gives more than 250,000 distinct CDR3 sequences. The sample consisted of blood T cells: a sorted CD56 or NKG2C T cell subset, CD4+ or CD8+ T cells, or bulk PBMC T cells (not recorded which). The receptors come from a man between 18 and 35 years old in good health.

The CDR3: CASSLTSGATDTQYF. The genes are TRBV12-3 or TRBV12-4 and TRBJ2-3; there is no DNA to check the TCRdb D call of TRBD2. The CDR3 has 15 residues.

V gene TRBV12-3 or TRBV12-4 combines with J gene TRBJ2-1; TCRdb selects TRBD1, and the lack of DNA leaves this call unchecked. This CDR3 has 14 amino acids. This chain's CDR3 is CASSLSWGDNEQFF.

The V call is TRBV11-3, the J call TRBJ1-6. CDR1 is SGHNT and CDR2 is YENEEA in the germline V gene. The CDR3 spans 14 residues. This chain's CDR3 is CASSFLMDGSPLHF.

The V and J genes are TRBV5-1 and TRBJ2-3; TCRdb returns TRBD1, unconfirmable since there is no DNA. This CDR3 has 13 amino acids. Per germline, CDR1 SGHRS and CDR2 YFSETQ. CDR3 residues: CASSRTGEDTQYF.

The genes are TRBV15 and TRBJ2-2; TCRdb's D call of TRBD2 is untestable without DNA. CDR3 length: 16 residues. Germline V gene data show CDR1 as LNHNV and CDR2 as YYDKDF (reference sequence). The CDR3 is CATSTGLAGIVGELFF.

This sequence joins TRBV9 and TRBJ2-1; TCRdb gives TRBD2 as the D gene, but with no DNA this cannot be confirmed. CDR1 and CDR2 (germline): SGDLS, YYNGEE. The CDR3 runs to 15 residues. This CDR3 reads CASSVAVAGENEQFF.

V and J are TRBV6-2 or TRBV6-3 and TRBJ2-7; TCRdb selects TRBD2, and the lack of DNA leaves this call unchecked. CDR3 length equals 14 residues. Germline V gene data show CDR1 as MNHEY and CDR2 as SVGEGT. CDR3: CASRGSGFSYEQYF.

The chain joins TRBV20-1 to TRBJ2-5; with no DNA, the TCRdb D assignment of TRBD1 cannot be verified. CDR3 length: 15 residues. CDR1 and CDR2 (germline): DFQATT, SNEGSKA (reference sequence). This CDR3 reads CSARDPGQGPETQYF.

The V gene is TRBV5-1, the J gene TRBJ1-1. Germline V gene sequence: CDR1 SGHRS, CDR2 YFSETQ. The CDR3 length is 14 residues. CDR3 protein: CAREVQRLNTEAFF.

This chain connects TRBV5-5 to TRBJ2-5; TCRdb picks TRBD1, but there is no DNA to check that call. The CDR3 loop spans 14 amino acids. In germline, CDR1 is SGHKS, CDR2 YYEKEE (reference sequence). CDR3 in amino acids: CASSHQGMRETQYF.

This chain joins TRBV29-1 and TRBJ2-5; as DNA is missing, the TRBD1 call by TCRdb cannot be tested. Per the germline V gene, CDR1 is SQVTM and CDR2 is ANQGSEA. The CDR3 totals 16 residues. CDR3 sequence reads: CSVAFRGRIIGETQYF.

This chain connects TRBV5-1 to TRBJ2-7. There are 13 residues in the CDR3. CDR1 and CDR2 from the germline V gene are SGHRS and YFSETQ. The CDR3 loop is CASGSGFSYEQYF.

The chain's CDR3 is CAGQAPSEQYF. The rearrangement uses TRBV6-5 and TRBJ2-7. The germline V gene encodes CDR1 MNHEY and CDR2 SVGAGI. The CDR3 is 11 residues long.

The chain carries TRBV5-5 and TRBJ2-3; checking the TCRdb D call of TRBD1 is not possible without DNA. The germline V gene has CDR1 SGHKS and CDR2 YYEKEE (reference sequence). This CDR3 is 15 amino acids long. CDR3 protein: CASSLVAGPTDTQYF. The variable domain in full, with the rest retrieved from reference TRBV5-5 and TRBJ2-3, is DAGVTQSPTHLIKTRGQQVTLRCSPISGHKSVSWYQQVLGQGPQFIFQYYEKEERGRGNFPDRFSARQFPNYSSELNVNALLLGDSALYLCASSLVAGPTDTQYFGPGTRLTVL.

The chain combines TRBV4-2 with TRBJ2-1; lacking DNA, the TRBD2 call made by TCRdb goes unchecked. The CDR3 consists of 17 residues. The germline V gene encodes CDR1 LGHNA and CDR2 YNFKEQ. The CDR3 spells CASSQDIGLADRNEQFF.

CDR3 sequence reads: CASSLVLADTQYF. The chain carries TRBV5-1 and TRBJ2-3; there is no DNA to check the TCRdb D call of TRBD2. This CDR3 has 13 amino acids. Germline V CDR1 and CDR2: SGHRS, YFSETQ.

The genes are TRBV12-3 or TRBV12-4 and TRBJ2-2; the TCRdb call, TRBD2, lacks DNA for checking. The CDR3 totals 15 residues. CDR3 region: CASSLAGGLTGELFF.

This chain's CDR3 is CASSLVQTKLFF. J is TRBJ2-2 and V is TRBV11-2. CDR3 length equals 12 residues. The germline V gene encodes CDR1 SGHAT and CDR2 FQNNGV. Full variable domain (missing parts from reference TRBV11-2 and TRBJ2-2): EAGVAQSPRYKIIEKRQSVAFWCNPISGHATLYWYQQILGQGPKLLIQFQNNGVVDDSQLPKDRFSAERLKGVDSTLKIQPAKLEDSAVYLCASSLVQTKLFFGEGSRLTVL.

The V and J genes are TRBV6-4 and TRBJ2-1; TCRdb's assignment of TRBD2 cannot be checked, as there is no DNA. The CDR3 has 14 residues. Germline values: CDR1 MRHNA, CDR2 SNTAGT. The CDR3 protein is CATQRDPHYNEQFF.

The chain recombines TRBV11-1 with TRBJ2-3; TCRdb returns TRBD1, unconfirmable since there is no DNA. Germline lookup yields CDR1 SGHAT and CDR2 FQDESV (reference sequence). The CDR3 is 14 amino acids. The CDR3 here is CASSDRGVTDTQYF.

The chain carries TRBV9 and TRBJ2-2; TCRdb outputs TRBD2, but without DNA this stays unchecked. Germline V gene sequence: CDR1 SGDLS, CDR2 YYNGEE. The CDR3 runs to 14 residues. The CDR3 reads CASSVVVEDGELFF.

The chain joins TRBV12-3 or TRBV12-4 to TRBJ1-5; TCRdb's D gene call, TRBD1, goes unchecked for lack of DNA. The length of the CDR3 is 14 residues. CDR3 protein: CASRRGGPGQPQHF.

V usage is TRBV12-3 or TRBV12-4 and J usage is TRBJ2-1; TCRdb's D gene call, TRBD2, goes unchecked for lack of DNA. CDR3 length: 18 amino acids. CDR3 protein: CASRPGTSGRPINNEQFF.

This sequence joins TRBV5-1 and TRBJ1-1; TCRdb's D gene call, TRBD1, goes unchecked for lack of DNA. The CDR3 loop spans 17 amino acids. CDR1 and CDR2 (germline): SGHRS, YFSETQ. The CDR3 is CASSLVLNRAGNTEAFF.